This TCR beta chain was sequenced during a study of T cell changes during pregnancy in multiple sclerosis. Method: immunoSEQ multiplex PCR; TCRdb's copy keeps in-frame clones and lacks some. The sample yields about 2,200 clones, about four fifths seen once. The CDR3 runs 15 residues. V was pared by 1 base and J by 0 bases, with 0 bases of the junction left unmatched. CDR1 MNHNS and CDR2 SASEGT come from the germline V gene. The V and J genes are TRBV6-1 and TRBJ2-3; the match to TRBD1 covers 8 bases. The receptor was derived from a female patient with multiple sclerosis, enrolled in a pregnancy study. Some clones in this sample may be carry-over from other donors' samples. The specimen was CD4+ T cells from PBMCs (not recorded whether the cells were cultured). The CDR3 nucleotides are TGTGCCAGCAGTGAAGGGACAGGGAGCACAGATACGCAGTATTTT. This encodes CASSEGTGSTDTQYF.